The clone carrying this TCR beta chain turned up a few times. No antigen is known for it. The V and J ends lost 6 bases and 5 bases, in that order; junction bases with no gene match: 6. Germline V gives CDR1 MDHEN, CDR2 SYDVKM. CDR3 length: 15 amino acids. TCRdb redid the calling of the reads with MiXCR, one entry per CDR3 protein. The sample has about 330,000 distinct CDR3 sequences, roughly 34% seen once. This entry is derived from a study of T cell repertoires in cytomegalovirus infection. Study in general: Recently identified HLA-C-restricted CMV epitopes were among the peptides used. Study findings and constraints: The ex vivo response was dominated by HLA-C-restricted CMV-specific TCR beta clonotypes. Summed public TCR beta family frequency identified CMV carriers bearing the relevant HLA.

The chain employs TRBV28 and TRBJ1-6, with 8 nucleotides matching TRBD1. The TCR comes from a human donor in good health (CMV status not recorded). Some clones in this sample may be carry-over from other donors' samples. Sequenced here: cultured PBMCs, sampled from culture after CMV antigen stimulation. CDR3 in amino acids: CASSLPDRDNSPLHF. CDR3 nucleotides: TGTGCCAGCAGCTTACCGGACAGGGATAATTCACCCCTCCACTTT.